The sequence of this TCR beta chain was determined in a study of T cells in Graves' hyperthyroidism and ophthalmopathy. The CDR3 consists of 14 residues. V dropped 6 bases and J dropped 2 bases, with 14 bases sitting between them. Amplified TCR beta CDR3 regions came from RNA transcripts. Carried out on the TCR CDR3, a first-round RT-PCR used the HTBI primer set. MiXCR, run by TCRdb on the multiplex PCR reads, gives a single entry per CDR3 protein. The repertoire holds roughly 560,000 distinct CDR3 sequences, with over 12% as singletons. The origin of this receptor is a woman in her thirties or forties with Graves' ophthalmopathy. Sequencing was done on a sample of blood. V and J are TRBV12-3 or TRBV12-4 and TRBJ2-7, with D hard to call. The CDR3 DNA is TGTGCCAGCAGCGATGGGCTTTCGGCCTACGAGCAGTACTTC. Amino acid sequence: CASSDGLSAYEQYF.